This is a list of T cell receptor beta chains from one sample in a study of shared clonotypes between healthy human individuals. Assay used: immunoSEQ multiplex PCR; TCRdb lists only in-frame clones, some missing. The sample yields approximately 810,000 clones, more than 85% seen once. The source material was naive CD8+ T cells sorted from blood. These receptors were obtained from a man younger than 45 in good health. CDR3s include the opening cysteine and the closing phenylalanine or tryptophan. Each record gives: J gene, V gene, CDR3 length, clone size, D gene, CDR3 protein, CDR3 DNA. A D gene is named only where the DNA matches it firmly. The size of a clone is reported for some rows only, either as once, few or many, or as a class for expanded clones.

TRBJ1-2 | TRBV28 | 14 | NA | TRBD1 | CAGSPGTAIYGYTF | TGTGCCGGATCACCCGGGACAGCGATCTATGGCTACACCTTC
TRBJ2-7 | TRBV4-1 | 15 | NA | NA | CASSQDSGGAYEQYF | TGCGCCAGCAGCCAAGACAGTGGGGGAGCCTACGAGCAGTACTTC
TRBJ2-3 | TRBV25-1 | 12 | NA | NA | CASSSGLDTQYF | TGTGCCAGCAGTTCAGGGTTGGATACGCAGTATTTT
TRBJ2-3 | TRBV9 | 13 | NA | NA | CASSAWDTDTQYF | TGTGCCAGCAGCGCCTGGGACACAGATACGCAGTATTTT
TRBJ1-2 | TRBV5-5 | 16 | NA | TRBD1 | CASSLVPTGGAEGYTF | TGTGCCAGCAGCTTGGTGCCGACAGGGGGCGCTGAAGGCTACACCTTC
TRBJ1-2 | TRBV7-9 | 14 | NA | NA | CASSLDISSGGYTF | TGTGCCAGCAGCTTAGACATCTCGTCGGGAGGCTACACCTTC
TRBJ1-5 | TRBV19 | 15 | NA | NA | CASLGFQGSNQPQHF | TGTGCCAGTTTGGGGTTTCAAGGAAGCAATCAGCCCCAGCATTTT
TRBJ2-3 | TRBV28 | 14 | NA | NA | CASSLRISTDTQYF | TGTGCCAGCAGTTTGCGGATTAGCACAGATACGCAGTATTTT
TRBJ2-1 | TRBV11-3 | 17 | NA | TRBD2 | CASSLGSGLADTGEQFF | TGTGCCAGCAGCTTAGGTTCGGGGCTAGCGGACACTGGGGAGCAGTTCTTC
TRBJ1-2 | TRBV4-1 | 10 | few | NA | CASSQDRESF | TGCGCCAGCAGCCAGGACCGGGAGTCCTTC
TRBJ2-1 | TRBV5-4 | 16 | NA | TRBD1 | CASRGRRTGEDNEQFF | TGTGCCAGCAGGGGGCGGCGGACAGGGGAGGACAATGAGCAGTTCTTC
TRBJ1-1 | TRBV28 | 12 | NA | NA | CASTALNTEAFF | TGTGCCAGTACAGCCTTGAACACTGAAGCTTTCTTT
TRBJ1-1 | TRBV7-8 | 18 | NA | NA | CASSHPPEEGVWNTEAFF | TGTGCCAGCAGCCATCCTCCAGAGGAGGGAGTGTGGAACACTGAAGCTTTCTTT
TRBJ2-1 | TRBV7-3 | 12 | NA | NA | CASSLSGNEQFF | TGTGCCAGCAGCTTAAGTGGGAATGAGCAGTTCTTC
TRBJ2-7 | TRBV19 | 12 | NA | NA | CASSTPTGEQYF | TGTGCCAGTAGTACCCCGACAGGCGAGCAGTACTTC
TRBJ1-5 | TRBV7-3 | 16 | NA | TRBD1 | CASSSRWDSQGQPQHF | TGTGCCAGCAGCTCTAGGTGGGACAGCCAGGGGCAGCCCCAGCATTTT
TRBJ2-3 | TRBV13 | 16 | NA | NA | CASSLGDYSGADTQYF | TGTGCCAGCAGCTTAGGTGACTATTCAGGGGCAGATACGCAGTATTTT
TRBJ1-4 | TRBV6-5 | 15 | NA | TRBD1 | CASSYSTGFGEKLFF | TGTGCCAGCAGTTACTCGACAGGGTTTGGGGAAAAACTGTTTTTT
TRBJ1-1 | TRBV10-3 | 13 | NA | NA | CAITTGLNTEAFF | TGTGCCATCACCACAGGGCTGAACACTGAAGCTTTCTTT
TRBJ1-2 | TRBV29-1 | 14 | once | TRBD1 | CSVEEGAGIYGYTF | TGCAGCGTCGAAGAGGGGGCTGGGATCTATGGCTACACCTTC
TRBJ2-5 | TRBV13 | 19 | NA | TRBD2 | CASTNTRLAESRIQETQYF | TGTGCCAGCACCAATACGAGACTAGCGGAATCAAGAATACAAGAGACCCAGTACTTC
TRBJ1-5 | TRBV15 | 13 | NA | NA | CATSRESYQPQHF | TGTGCCACCAGCAGAGAGTCATATCAGCCCCAGCATTTT
TRBJ1-4 | TRBV19 | 15 | NA | NA | CASSFTGTTNEKLFF | TGTGCCAGTAGTTTTACAGGGACAACTAATGAAAAACTGTTTTTT
TRBJ2-7 | TRBV5-4 | 16 | NA | TRBD2 | CASSLGAGESSYEQYF | TGTGCCAGCAGCTTGGGGGCGGGGGAAAGCTCCTACGAGCAGTACTTC
TRBJ1-5 | TRBV4-3 | 15 | NA | NA | CASSEEPGQGIPQHF | TGCGCCAGCAGCGAAGAACCCGGGCAGGGCATTCCCCAGCATTTT
TRBJ2-6 | TRBV7-8 | 17 | once | NA | CASSLRFARSGANVLTF | TGTGCCAGCAGCCTCCGATTCGCCCGTTCTGGGGCCAACGTCCTGACTTTC
TRBJ1-2 | TRBV7-2 | 12 | once | NA | CASPDAPYGYTF | TGTGCCAGCCCTGATGCCCCCTATGGCTACACCTTC
TRBJ1-3 | TRBV7-6 | 15 | NA | NA | CASRPLGQRGNTIYF | TGTGCCAGCAGGCCCCTGGGACAACGGGGAAACACCATATATTTT
TRBJ2-2 | TRBV4-1 | 18 | NA | TRBD2 | CASSQAPGLAPYTGELFF | TGCGCCAGCAGCCAAGCCCCGGGACTAGCGCCGTACACCGGGGAGCTGTTTTTT
TRBJ2-7 | TRBV5-1 | 17 | NA | NA | CASSSGGGFGRGYEQYF | TGCGCCAGCAGTTCCGGTGGGGGATTTGGTAGAGGCTACGAGCAGTACTTC
TRBJ1-1 | TRBV7-8 | 12 | NA | NA | CASSSQVTEAFF | TGTGCCAGCAGCTCTCAGGTCACTGAAGCTTTCTTT
TRBJ2-1 | TRBV9 | 16 | NA | NA | CASSSRGAGVYNEQFF | TGTGCCAGCAGCTCCCGAGGAGCGGGCGTCTACAATGAGCAGTTCTTC
TRBJ2-7 | TRBV7-9 | 12 | NA | TRBD1 | CASDRGTYEQYF | TGTGCCAGCGACAGGGGGACCTACGAGCAGTACTTC
TRBJ2-2 | TRBV7-9 | 17 | NA | NA | CASSPPTGNANTGELFF | TGTGCCAGCAGCCCACCCACAGGGAACGCGAACACCGGGGAGCTGTTTTTT
TRBJ2-7 | TRBV5-1 | 13 | once | NA | CASSLEGMGEQYF | TGCGCCAGCAGCCTCGAGGGGATGGGCGAGCAGTACTTC
TRBJ2-1 | TRBV15 | 14 | NA | TRBD2 | CATSTGTSAYEQFF | TGTGCCACCAGCACCGGGACTAGCGCCTATGAGCAGTTCTTC
TRBJ2-5 | TRBV28 | 15 | NA | NA | CASSFAGLPRETQYF | TGTGCCAGCAGTTTCGCAGGATTGCCTCGAGAGACCCAGTACTTC
TRBJ2-5 | TRBV6-1 | 13 | NA | NA | CAGDRGGGETQYF | TGTGCCGGTGACAGGGGAGGGGGAGAGACCCAGTACTTC
TRBJ2-2 | TRBV11-2 | 15 | few | NA | CCVGPPGITRGELFF | TGCTGTGTAGGGCCCCCGGGTATAACTCGCGGGGAGCTGTTTTTT
TRBJ2-3 | TRBV7-9 | 15 | NA | TRBD1 | CASSSRDRGADTQYF | TGTGCCAGCAGCTCCCGGGACAGGGGCGCAGATACGCAGTATTTT
TRBJ2-7 | TRBV5-1 | 16 | NA | TRBD1 | CASSPFGQGGSYEQYF | TGCGCCAGCAGCCCCTTCGGACAGGGGGGATCCTACGAGCAGTACTTC
TRBJ2-7 | TRBV6-1 | 15 | once | NA | CASSELRGFAYEQYF | TGTGCCAGCAGTGAACTTAGGGGCTTCGCCTACGAGCAGTACTTC
TRBJ1-1 | TRBV7-9 | 13 | NA | NA | CASSFGGLTEAFF | TGTGCCAGCAGCTTTGGGGGGCTCACTGAAGCTTTCTTT
TRBJ2-3 | TRBV27 | 14 | NA | NA | CASSFGVRADTQYF | TGTGCCAGCAGTTTTGGGGTCCGTGCAGATACGCAGTATTTT
TRBJ2-3 | TRBV9 | 16 | NA | NA | CASSVDRTHLTDTQYF | TGTGCCAGCAGCGTAGACAGGACCCACCTCACAGATACGCAGTATTTT
TRBJ2-1 | TRBV19 | 16 | NA | TRBD2 | CASSFIERESHNEQFF | TGTGCCAGTAGTTTTATCGAGCGGGAGAGCCACAATGAGCAGTTCTTC
TRBJ2-1 | TRBV10-1 | 20 | NA | NA | CASSECGDEWHSYFSNEQFF | TGCGCCAGCAGTGAGTGCGGAGACGAGTGGCACTCTTATTTTAGCAATGAGCAGTTCTTC
TRBJ2-1 | TRBV29-1 | 13 | NA | NA | CSVVGGWLHEQFF | TGCAGCGTTGTGGGGGGATGGCTCCATGAGCAGTTCTTC
TRBJ2-1 | TRBV7-9 | 15 | NA | TRBD1 | CASRTGGSSYNEQFF | TGTGCCAGCAGGACAGGGGGCAGCTCCTACAATGAGCAGTTCTTC
TRBJ2-3 | TRBV5-1 | 17 | NA | TRBD2 | CASSLEGLAGGADTQYF | TGCGCCAGCAGCTTGGAGGGACTAGCGGGAGGCGCAGATACGCAGTATTTT
TRBJ2-7 | TRBV27 | 16 | NA | TRBD1 | CASSPGTGVANYEQYF | TGTGCCAGCAGTCCAGGGACAGGCGTCGCGAATTACGAGCAGTACTTC
TRBJ2-2 | TRBV19 | 16 | NA | NA | CASSPSLALSTGELFF | TGTGCCAGTAGCCCCTCACTAGCATTAAGCACCGGGGAGCTGTTTTTT
TRBJ2-5 | TRBV11-2 | 15 | NA | NA | CASSLEAGGMETQYF | TGTGCCAGCAGCTTAGAAGCGGGTGGAATGGAGACCCAGTACTTC
TRBJ2-7 | TRBV7-9 | 16 | NA | TRBD1 | CASSGRDSRSSYEQYF | TGTGCCAGCAGCGGCCGGGACAGTCGATCTTCCTACGAGCAGTACTTC
TRBJ1-5 | TRBV5-6 | 15 | NA | NA | CASSLSVYSNQPQHF | TGTGCCAGCAGCTTGTCGGTATATAGCAATCAGCCCCAGCATTTT
TRBJ2-7 | TRBV19 | 13 | NA | NA | CASSITVVYEQYF | TGTGCCAGTAGTATAACGGTAGTCTACGAGCAGTACTTC
TRBJ2-7 | TRBV4-1 | 14 | NA | TRBD1 | CASSLGTGSYEQYF | TGCGCCAGCAGCCTCGGGACAGGGTCCTACGAGCAGTACTTC
TRBJ1-2 | TRBV7-3 | 17 | NA | NA | CASSLGAGGGRALGYTF | TGTGCCAGCAGCTTAGGTGCGGGGGGAGGCAGGGCCCTCGGCTACACCTTC
TRBJ2-7 | TRBV7-2 | 18 | NA | NA | CASSLVGRTTPYSYEQYF | TGTGCCAGCAGCTTAGTTGGCAGGACAACCCCTTACTCCTACGAGCAGTACTTC